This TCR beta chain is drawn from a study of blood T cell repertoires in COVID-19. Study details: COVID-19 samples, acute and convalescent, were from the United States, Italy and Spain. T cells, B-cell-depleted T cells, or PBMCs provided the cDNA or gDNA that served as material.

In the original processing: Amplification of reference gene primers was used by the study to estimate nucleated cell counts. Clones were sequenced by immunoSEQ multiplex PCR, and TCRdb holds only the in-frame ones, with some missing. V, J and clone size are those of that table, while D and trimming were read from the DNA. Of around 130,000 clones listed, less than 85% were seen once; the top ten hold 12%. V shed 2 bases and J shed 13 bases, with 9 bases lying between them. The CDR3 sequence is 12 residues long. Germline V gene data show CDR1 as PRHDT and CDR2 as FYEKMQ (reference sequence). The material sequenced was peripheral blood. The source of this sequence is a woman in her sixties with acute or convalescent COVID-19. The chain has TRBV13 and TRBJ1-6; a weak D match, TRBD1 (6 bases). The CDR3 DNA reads TGTGCCAGCAGCTTATTGAGGGGGCCCCTCCACTTT. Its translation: CASSLLRGPLHF.